This T cell receptor beta chain was sequenced for a study of technical replicates of blood from several donors. The data were produced by immunoSEQ multiplex PCR, yet TCRdb's version contains in-frame clones alone and is incomplete. This sample has about 68,000 clones, with about 97% found just once. There are 14 residues in the CDR3. V lost 1 base to trimming and J lost 4 bases, with 11 bases between them. The germline gives CDR1 SNHLY, CDR2 FYNNEI. The specimen was T cells isolated from PBMCs. The genes are TRBV2 and TRBJ2-7; a possible D gene is TRBD2 (5 bases). This sequence was found in a human donor in good health. The CDR3 here is CASSEGGPGYEQYF. The CDR3 DNA sequence: TGTGCCAGCAGTGAAGGCGGGCCGGGGTACGAGCAGTACTTC.